This TCR beta chain was sequenced during a study of a mutant IDH1 vaccine in newly diagnosed glioma. Study-level background: Week 35 brought visit V12, which was followed by visit V13 at week 47.

Per the germline V gene, CDR1 is MNHNS and CDR2 is SASEGT. The CDR3 runs to 14 residues. The V end lost 6 bases, the J end lost 3 bases, and 12 bases lay between the germline ends. The time point denotes: week 35, safety follow-up. Each dose delivered 300 ug of mutant IDH1 20-mer peptide subcutaneously with imiquimod. Scheduled for weeks 1, 3, 5, 7, 11, 15, 19 and 23, eight vaccinations were given to patients. With regard to this clone: Its target is unknown.

The repertoire was sequenced with immunoSEQ multiplex PCR; TCRdb's copy has only in-frame clones and lacks some. This repertoire shows fewer than 35,000 clones, 81% found once; its top ten account for 15%. This chain uses TRBV6-1 with TRBJ1-5; no reliable D call. Sequenced here: PBMCs, sampled from a glioma patient whose treatment included an IDH1 peptide vaccine. The clonotype originates from a man aged 25 to 45 with glioma. Here the CDR3 reads CASRLQESNQPQHF. The CDR3 nucleotides read TGTGCCAGCAGGTTGCAGGAATCCAATCAGCCCCAGCATTTT.